These 25 T cell receptor beta chains came from one sample sequenced in a study of type 1 regulatory T cells. TCRdb ran MiXCR on the reads and lists one entry per CDR3 protein. The sample shows about 74,000 distinct CDR3 sequences, approximately 64% of them seen only once. Antigens of these TCRs are unknown. The sequenced sample was cultured T cells, either the whole culture or a sorted T cell fraction (not recorded which). Subset: Tr1-enriched cell product generated in vitro against host alloantigens. These receptors came from a human donor in good health.

This chain links TRBV3-1 with TRBJ1-4; maybe TRBD1 (6 bases). CDR3 size: 15 residues. V lost 2 bases and J lost 7, with 14 bases in between. Germline values: CDR1 LGHDT, CDR2 YNNKEL (reference sequence). CDR3: CASSQSRGVAEKLFF. In DNA form, the CDR3 reads TGTGCCAGCAGCCAATCCAGGGGAGTCGCTGAAAAACTGTTTTTT.

This chain uses TRBV2 with TRBJ1-1; D not resolved. The CDR3 totals 14 residues. Per germline, CDR1 SNHLY and CDR2 FYNNEI. V lost 8 bases and J lost 1, with 14 bases in between. This CDR3 reads CASGYRVENTEAFF. The DNA of the CDR3 is TGTGCCAGCGGATACCGGGTCGAGAACACTGAAGCTTTCTTT.

This clonotype showed up just a few times. J is TRBJ2-2 and V is TRBV4-3; D gene unclear. This CDR3 is built from 13 residues. The V end lost 4 bases, the J end lost 6 bases, and 9 bases lay between the germline ends. CDR1 LGHNA and CDR2 YSLEER come from the germline V gene. CDR3 nucleotides: TGCGCCAGCAGCCTGAATAGGCCCGGGGAGCTGTTTTTT. Amino acids: CASSLNRPGELFF.

This rearrangement joins TRBV5-1 to TRBJ2-1, with TRBD1 matching 12 bases. The germline V gene has CDR1 SGHRS and CDR2 YFSETQ. V shed 5 bases, J shed 9 bases, and the junction held 6 bases outside the gene matches. There are 14 residues in the CDR3. The CDR3 sequence: CASRGTGGSLEQFF. CDR3 DNA: TGCGCCAGCAGGGGGACAGGGGGCTCTCTTGAGCAGTTCTTC.

Only a few counts were recorded for this clonotype. This chain uses TRBV7-9 with TRBJ1-2; no clear D gene. CDR1 is SEHNR and CDR2 is FQNEAQ in the germline V gene (reference sequence). V gave up 4 bases and J gave up 8 bases, with 14 bases separating them. The CDR3 extends over 13 amino acids. The CDR3 sequence: CASSSRPKEGYTF. CDR3 sequence (DNA): TGTGCCAGCAGCTCCCGCCCAAAAGAGGGCTACACCTTC.

The chain employs TRBV20-1 and TRBJ1-1, with D unclear. Trimming removed 0 bases at V and 5 bases at J, with 13 bases between. CDR3 length equals 14 residues. CDR1 and CDR2 (germline): DFQATT, SNEGSKA (reference sequence). The CDR3 loop is CSAREVRARTEAFF. The CDR3 bases are TGCAGTGCTAGAGAGGTCCGGGCGAGGACTGAAGCTTTCTTT.

Only a few counts were recorded for this clonotype. The V gene is TRBV24-1, the J gene TRBJ2-5; tentatively, D is TRBD1 or TRBD2 (5 bases each). The V end was cut by 2 bases, the J end by 10 bases, with 19 bases between. The CDR3 spans 15 residues. The germline V gene has CDR1 KGHDR and CDR2 SFDVKD. The CDR3 spells CATSDSGAFGVVQYF. The CDR3 DNA sequence: TGTGCCACCAGTGATTCCGGGGCCTTCGGAGTGGTCCAGTACTTC.

V and J are TRBV29-1 and TRBJ2-3; the D gene could be TRBD1 or TRBD2 (5 bases each). The CDR3 is 13 amino acids. Germline V gene data show CDR1 as SQVTM and CDR2 as ANQGSEA. The ends were cut back, 6 bases at V and 0 bases at J, with 10 bases in the middle. This chain's CDR3 is CSVGDPSTDTQYF. The CDR3 nucleotides are TGCAGCGTGGGGGACCCGAGCACAGATACGCAGTATTTT.

This rearrangement joins TRBV6-2 or TRBV6-3 to TRBJ1-3, with D hard to call. This CDR3 is 15 amino acids long. Germline CDR1 MNHEY, CDR2 SVGEGT. V lost 6 bases and J 4 bases, leaving 16 bases between the germline ends. The DNA of the CDR3 is TGTGCCAGCAGCTTCCAGAGCGGAGCGGGAAACACCATATATTTT. It translates to CASSFQSGAGNTIYF.

This clonotype was observed a single time. V is TRBV11-2 and J is TRBJ2-3; D is perhaps TRBD1 (5 bases). Germline assignment: CDR1 SGHAT and CDR2 FQNNGV. This CDR3 region has 15 residues. Trimming took 0 bases from V and 4 from J, leaving 11 bases between them. CDR3 nucleotide sequence: TGTGCCAGCAGCTTAGAGGCAGGGCCTTCAGATACGCAGTATTTT. It specifies CASSLEAGPSDTQYF.

The chain joins TRBV12-2 to TRBJ2-5. TRBV12-2 is labeled a pseudogene. CDR3 length: 13 amino acids. The CDR3 loop is CASRLSSQETQYF. CDR3 bases: TGTGCAAGTCGCTTAAGTTCCCAAGAGACCCAGTACTTC.

This clonotype was recorded a few times. This chain uses TRBV5-1 with TRBJ2-7; a possible D gene is TRBD2 (6 bases). The V end lost 4 bases, the J end lost 6 bases, and 11 bases lay between the germline ends. CDR3 length equals 12 residues. Germline V gives CDR1 SGHRS, CDR2 YFSETQ. CDR3 bases: TGCGCCAGCAGCAAGGGACTTGCCGAGCAGTACTTC. It is translated as CASSKGLAEQYF.

There are a few counts of this clonotype. This chain uses TRBV20-1 with TRBJ2-1; D unclear. The ends were cut back, 3 bases at V and 6 bases at J, with 15 bases in the middle. Looked up from germline, CDR1 is DFQATT and CDR2 is SNEGSKA (reference sequence). The CDR3 is 14 residues long. DNA of the CDR3: TGCAGTGCTAGTTCCTTTTCGGTTTTCAATGAGCAGTTCTTC. This translates into CSASSFSVFNEQFF.

This CDR3 reads CASSLGGQETQYF. As DNA, the CDR3 is TGTGCCAGCAGCTTAGGCGGGCAAGAGACCCAGTACTTC. V is TRBV7-9 and J is TRBJ2-5, with TRBD2 as a possible D gene (5 bases). The V and J ends lost 1 base and 2 bases respectively, with 5 bases between them. This CDR3 is 13 amino acids long. Germline V gives CDR1 SEHNR, CDR2 FQNEAQ (reference sequence).

The rearrangement uses TRBV6-1 and TRBJ1-5; TRBD1 aligns across 8 bases. CDR3 length: 16 residues. CDR1 is MNHNS and CDR2 is SASEGT in the germline V gene. With V trimmed by 6 bases and J by 4 bases, 11 bases remained unmatched. The CDR3 coding sequence is TGTGCCAGCAGGAGCGCCTGGACAGGGTTGAATCAGCCCCAGCATTTT. Its protein product is CASRSAWTGLNQPQHF.

V usage is TRBV29-1 and J usage is TRBJ2-7, with 9 nucleotides matching TRBD1. The CDR3 has 13 residues. After removal of 7 bases from V and 5 bases from J, the junction contained 9 bases not matched to a gene. The germline CDR1 and CDR2 sequences are SQVTM and ANQGSEA. This CDR3 is CSAMDRGPDEQYF. DNA for the CDR3: TGCAGCGCTATGGACAGGGGACCCGACGAGCAGTACTTC.

This clonotype was observed a handful of times. V gene TRBV4-1 combines with J gene TRBJ1-5, with a possible D match to TRBD1 (5 bases). Trimming left V 4 bases short and J 1 base short, with 14 bases between. Looked up from germline, CDR1 is MGHRA and CDR2 is YSYEKL. The CDR3 runs to 16 residues. CDR3 DNA: TGCGCCAGCAGCCCCCCCGGGACGGAGAGCAATCAGCCCCAGCATTTT. This codes for CASSPPGTESNQPQHF.

This clonotype is a singleton in its sample. The chain recombines TRBV7-6 with TRBJ2-2, with 8 bases lining up with TRBD2. CDR1 and CDR2 (germline): SGHVS, FNYEAQ. This CDR3 comprises 14 residues. Trimming cost V 3 bases and J 4 bases; bases outside gene matches: 1. CDR3 nucleotides: TGTGCCAGCAGCTTTAGCGGGATCACCGGGGAGCTGTTTTTT. This sequence encodes CASSFSGITGELFF. Based on the CDR3 plus reference TRBV7-6 and TRBJ2-2, the full variable domain is GAGVSQSPRYKVTKRGQDVALRCDPISGHVSLYWYRQALGQGPEFLTYFNYEAQQDKSGLPNDRFSAERPEGSISTLTIQRTEQRDSAMYRCASSFSGITGELFFGEGSRLTVL.

The J gene is TRBJ2-3, the V gene TRBV4-2; D perhaps matches TRBD2 (6 bases). The V gene's germline CDR1 is LGHNA and CDR2 YNFKEQ. CDR3 length equals 16 residues. V lost 1 base and J lost 1, with 12 bases in between. The CDR3 DNA reads as TGTGCCAGCAGCCAAGGGGGGAGACTAGGCACAGATACGCAGTATTTT. Its protein product is CASSQGGRLGTDTQYF.

The gene calls are TRBV24-1 and TRBJ2-1, with a possible D match to TRBD2 (7 bases). Trimming removed 6 bases from V and 5 bases from J, with 19 bases in between. This CDR3 spans 16 amino acids. From germline, CDR1 is KGHDR and CDR2 SFDVKD. The CDR3 sequence: CATSRGGGGQNNEQFF. CDR3 DNA: TGTGCCACCAGTCGCGGGGGAGGGGGACAAAACAATGAGCAGTTCTTC.

This clonotype was seen a few times. This rearrangement joins TRBV7-2 to TRBJ1-1; the D gene is possibly TRBD1 (6 bases). V gave up 1 base and J gave up 8 bases, with 14 bases separating them. CDR1 is SGHTA and CDR2 is FQGNSA in the germline V gene. The CDR3 loop spans 14 amino acids. In DNA, the CDR3 is TGTGCCAGCAGCTTAGTACAGGACAGCCAAGAAGCTTTCTTT. It codes for CASSLVQDSQEAFF.

The chain combines TRBV11-2 with TRBJ2-6, with D perhaps matching TRBD2 (5 bases). Germline lookup yields CDR1 SGHAT and CDR2 FQNNGV. There are 14 residues in the CDR3. Trimming removed 6 bases at V and 2 bases at J, with 8 bases between. The CDR3 coding sequence is TGTGCCAGCAGGTCGCGGGCTGGGGCCAACGTCCTGACTTTC. Translated: CASRSRAGANVLTF.

The chain recombines TRBV13 with TRBJ1-2, with unresolved D. Germline V lookup: CDR1 PRHDT, CDR2 FYEKMQ (reference sequence). The CDR3 spans 15 residues. The V gene lost 4 bases and the J gene lost 8 bases, with 20 bases spanning the gap. The CDR3 protein is CASSSPTQYIEGYTF. Written as DNA, the CDR3 is TGTGCCAGCAGCTCCCCAACCCAATACATCGAGGGCTACACCTTC.

This clonotype was recorded a few times. V usage is TRBV14 and J usage is TRBJ2-2; D remains unclear. Deletions cut 4 bases from V and 5 bases from J, with 8 bases between. Germline CDR1 SGHDN, CDR2 FVKESK. CDR3 size: 13 residues. DNA for the CDR3: TGTGCCAGCAGCCTGAATCCTACCGGGGAGCTGTTTTTT. Its protein is CASSLNPTGELFF.

CDR3 bases: TGCGCCAGCAGCTTGCAGCCTCTCTCTGGGGCCAACGTCCTGACTTTC. Its protein product is CASSLQPLSGANVLTF. The chain combines TRBV5-1 with TRBJ2-6; D remains unclear. Germline V gives CDR1 SGHRS, CDR2 YFSETQ. Trimming took 1 base from V and 0 from J, leaving 8 bases between them. CDR3 length: 16 residues. Combining the CDR3 with reference TRBV5-1 and TRBJ2-6 gives the whole variable domain KAGVTQTPRYLIKTRGQQVTLSCSPISGHRSVSWYQQTPGQGLQFLFEYFSETQRNKGNFPGRFSGRQFSNSRSEMNVSTLELGDSALYLCASSLQPLSGANVLTFGAGSRLTVL.